These T cell receptor beta chains were read from a single sample in a study of CD8 T cells in ankylosing spondylitis. TCRdb reanalysed the 5' RACE reads using MiXCR and keeps one entry per CDR3 protein. The sample consists of roughly 260,000 distinct CDR3 sequences, 20% of them appearing once. The sequencing sample was made of blood, either unsorted or a sorted T cell fraction (not recorded which). These receptors were obtained from a male donor with ankylosing spondylitis or in good health (not recorded which). CDR3s include the opening cysteine and the closing phenylalanine or tryptophan. The D gene is left open where the match is weak. Some rows have no size entry. The others give once, few or many, or a class for an expanded clone.

D gene: NA
J gene: TRBJ2-3
clone size: NA
V gene: TRBV6-5
CDR3 DNA: TGTGCCAGCAGTTCCGGCCAGGCCGGGGGAGATACGCAGTATTTT
CDR3 protein: CASSSGQAGGDTQYF

D gene: NA
J gene: TRBJ2-1
clone size: few
V gene: TRBV6-5
CDR3 DNA: TGTGCCAGCAGTTACAACCAGGCCGGCAATGAGCAGTTCTTC
CDR3 protein: CASSYNQAGNEQFF

D gene: NA
J gene: TRBJ2-3
clone size: few
V gene: TRBV29-1
CDR3 DNA: TGCACCGCCCTGGACCGGAGCACAGATACGCAGTATTTT
CDR3 protein: CTALDRSTDTQYF

D gene: NA
J gene: TRBJ2-5
clone size: few
V gene: TRBV5-1
CDR3 DNA: TGCGCCAGCAGCTTGGGGGCGGAGAAAGAGACTCAGTACTTC
CDR3 protein: CASSLGAEKETQYF

D gene: NA
J gene: TRBJ2-5
clone size: few
V gene: TRBV6-1
CDR3 DNA: TGTGCCAGCAGCCCCTCCACGTCGAGGGGGACCCAGTACTTC
CDR3 protein: CASSPSTSRGTQYF

D gene: NA
J gene: TRBJ1-5
clone size: few
V gene: TRBV7-2
CDR3 DNA: TGTGCCAGCAGCCGAGGTAATCAGCCCCAGCATTTT
CDR3 protein: CASSRGNQPQHF

D gene: NA
J gene: TRBJ1-1
clone size: few
V gene: TRBV11-2
CDR3 DNA: TGTGCCAGCAGCTTAGGGTCGTGGACTGAAGCTTTCTTT
CDR3 protein: CASSLGSWTEAFF

D gene: NA
J gene: TRBJ1-5
clone size: once
V gene: TRBV5-5
CDR3 DNA: TGTGCCAGCAGCCTGTGCGGGGTTAGCAATCAGCCCCAGCATTTT
CDR3 protein: CASSLCGVSNQPQHF

D gene: NA
J gene: TRBJ2-1
clone size: NA
V gene: TRBV7-9
CDR3 DNA: TGTGCCAGCAGCTTGGTTGCAGGGAGCTCCTACAATGAGCAGTTCTTC
CDR3 protein: CASSLVAGSSYNEQFF

D gene: NA
J gene: TRBJ2-1
clone size: NA
V gene: TRBV7-8
CDR3 DNA: TGTGCCAGCAGCTTTTATTCGGGTGAGCAGTTCTTC
CDR3 protein: CASSFYSGEQFF

D gene: NA
J gene: TRBJ2-3
clone size: NA
V gene: TRBV4-1
CDR3 DNA: TGCGCCAGCAGCCAAGATAGTCCGGGGAACACAGATACGCAGTATTTT
CDR3 protein: CASSQDSPGNTDTQYF

D gene: NA
J gene: TRBJ2-5
clone size: NA
V gene: TRBV12-5
CDR3 DNA: TGTGCTAGTGGTTTGGCAGGGTCAGAGACCCAGTACTTC
CDR3 protein: CASGLAGSETQYF

D gene: TRBD2
J gene: TRBJ2-4
clone size: many
V gene: TRBV4-1
CDR3 DNA: TGCGCCAGCAGCCAAGAAGGGGGTAGCGGGAGGGTTGACATTCAGTACTTC
CDR3 protein: CASSQEGGSGRVDIQYF

D gene: TRBD1
J gene: TRBJ1-1
clone size: NA
V gene: TRBV12-3/TRBV12-4
CDR3 DNA: TGTGCCAGCAGGATACGGCGAGGGGGCGAAAAAGCTTTCTTT
CDR3 protein: CASRIRRGGEKAFF

D gene: NA
J gene: TRBJ1-1
clone size: few
V gene: TRBV10-3
CDR3 DNA: TGTGCCATCTCCCCTTCGAAGAACACTGAAGCTTTCTTT
CDR3 protein: CAISPSKNTEAFF

D gene: NA
J gene: TRBJ2-4
clone size: few
V gene: TRBV20-1
CDR3 DNA: TGCAGTGCGGGGGAGACCAAAAACATTCAGTACTTT
CDR3 protein: CSAGETKNIQYF

D gene: NA
J gene: TRBJ1-1
clone size: NA
V gene: TRBV29-1
CDR3 DNA: TGCAGCGTCGATGGGAAGACACGGAACACTGAAGCTTTCTTT
CDR3 protein: CSVDGKTRNTEAFF

D gene: NA
J gene: TRBJ1-5
clone size: few
V gene: TRBV2
CDR3 DNA: TGTGCCAGCAGTGAAACAGGGTTTAGTCAGCCCCAGCATTTT
CDR3 protein: CASSETGFSQPQHF

D gene: NA
J gene: TRBJ1-5
clone size: few
V gene: TRBV20-1
CDR3 DNA: TGCAGTGCTAGAGATCGTGGGGGGGGGGCATATAGCAATCAGCCCCAGCATTTT
CDR3 protein: CSARDRGGGAYSNQPQHF

D gene: NA
J gene: TRBJ1-2
clone size: NA
V gene: TRBV15
CDR3 DNA: TGTGCCACCAGCAGAGGAGACAGTTATGGCTACACCTTC
CDR3 protein: CATSRGDSYGYTF

D gene: TRBD2
J gene: TRBJ2-1
clone size: NA
V gene: TRBV20-1
CDR3 DNA: TGCAGTGCTGGAGTGCTAGCGGGGGGACCATCGGGGGAGTTCTTC
CDR3 protein: CSAGVLAGGPSGEFF

D gene: TRBD2
J gene: TRBJ2-1
clone size: NA
V gene: TRBV7-3
CDR3 DNA: TGTGCCAGCAGCCCAGCGGGGGGATCCTTCGATGAGCAGTTCTTC
CDR3 protein: CASSPAGGSFDEQFF

D gene: TRBD2
J gene: TRBJ2-5
clone size: few
V gene: TRBV20-1
CDR3 DNA: TGCAGTGCTAGAGATCTGGGACTAGCGGGAGTCTTGGAGACCCAGTACTTC
CDR3 protein: CSARDLGLAGVLETQYF

D gene: NA
J gene: TRBJ2-5
clone size: NA
V gene: TRBV20-1
CDR3 DNA: TGCAGTGCTAGTCCGCCGCGAGGGGTGGAGACCCAGTACTTC
CDR3 protein: CSASPPRGVETQYF

D gene: NA
J gene: TRBJ2-2
clone size: few
V gene: TRBV5-1
CDR3 DNA: TGCGCCAGCAGCCCCAGAGATGGCCGACCGAGGGAGCTGTTTTTT
CDR3 protein: CASSPRDGRPRELFF

D gene: NA
J gene: TRBJ1-1
clone size: few
V gene: TRBV12-3/TRBV12-4
CDR3 DNA: TGTGCCAGCAGCCACTTGAAGGTCAGCGCTGAAGCTTTCTTT
CDR3 protein: CASSHLKVSAEAFF

D gene: NA
J gene: TRBJ2-5
clone size: NA
V gene: TRBV6-6
CDR3 DNA: TGTGCCAGCAGTTACCGGGACGGAGAGACCCAGTACTTC
CDR3 protein: CASSYRDGETQYF

D gene: NA
J gene: TRBJ2-5
clone size: few
V gene: TRBV5-1
CDR3 DNA: TGCGCCAGCAGCCGGCCGATAGCCCAAGAGACCCAGTACTTC
CDR3 protein: CASSRPIAQETQYF

D gene: NA
J gene: TRBJ2-5
clone size: few
V gene: TRBV9
CDR3 DNA: TGTGCCAGCAGCTTCTCAGACAGTTTCAAGACCCAGTACTTC
CDR3 protein: CASSFSDSFKTQYF

D gene: TRBD2
J gene: TRBJ2-1
clone size: few
V gene: TRBV10-3
CDR3 DNA: TGTGCCATCACCGACGGACTAGCGGGAAGGAATGAGCAGTTCTTC
CDR3 protein: CAITDGLAGRNEQFF

D gene: NA
J gene: TRBJ2-1
clone size: NA
V gene: TRBV28
CDR3 DNA: TGTGCCAGCAAAGGGGCAGGGTCCCACAATGAGCAGTTCTTC
CDR3 protein: CASKGAGSHNEQFF

D gene: NA
J gene: TRBJ2-3
clone size: NA
V gene: TRBV11-2
CDR3 DNA: TGTGCCAGCAGCTCAAACCTAGGAACAGATACGCAGTATTTT
CDR3 protein: CASSSNLGTDTQYF

D gene: NA
J gene: TRBJ2-1
clone size: NA
V gene: TRBV7-2
CDR3 DNA: TGTGCCAGCAGCTTAGATTGGTACAATGAGCAGTTCTTC
CDR3 protein: CASSLDWYNEQFF

D gene: TRBD1
J gene: TRBJ1-1
clone size: NA
V gene: TRBV20-1
CDR3 DNA: TGCAGTGCCAGGGGGCCCAGCGCGTGGACTGAAGCTTTCTTT
CDR3 protein: CSARGPSAWTEAFF

D gene: NA
J gene: TRBJ1-5
clone size: many
V gene: TRBV29-1
CDR3 DNA: TGCAGCGTTGAATTGGGCCCCAATCAGCCCCAGCATTTT
CDR3 protein: CSVELGPNQPQHF

D gene: NA
J gene: TRBJ1-5
clone size: many
V gene: TRBV27
CDR3 DNA: TGTGCCAGCAGTTTGGGGTGGGATCAGCCCCAGCATTTT
CDR3 protein: CASSLGWDQPQHF

D gene: TRBD1
J gene: TRBJ1-6
clone size: many
V gene: TRBV29-1
CDR3 DNA: TGCAGCGTGTGGGACAGTCCTAATTCACCCCTCCACTTT
CDR3 protein: CSVWDSPNSPLHF

D gene: NA
J gene: TRBJ2-2
clone size: few
V gene: TRBV11-2
CDR3 DNA: TGTGCCAGCACCCGCGGAAGGAGTATTGGGGAGCTGTTTTTT
CDR3 protein: CASTRGRSIGELFF

D gene: NA
J gene: TRBJ2-6
clone size: few
V gene: TRBV5-1
CDR3 DNA: TGCGCCAGCACCGAGGGAAACCTGGTCAGGGCCAACGTCCTGACTTTC
CDR3 protein: CASTEGNLVRANVLTF

D gene: TRBD2
J gene: TRBJ2-3
clone size: few
V gene: TRBV20-1
CDR3 DNA: TGCAGTTACCAGACTAGCGGGGGAAGCACAGATACGCAGTATTTT
CDR3 protein: CSYQTSGGSTDTQYF